These T cell receptor beta chains were read from a single sample in a study of T cell repertoires in cytomegalovirus infection. Their antigen targets remain unknown. TCRdb used MiXCR to reprocess the reads, holding one entry per CDR3 protein. Among about 71,000 distinct CDR3 sequences, 20% to 25% were seen once, and the ten largest hold roughly two thirds. This specimen was CD8+ T cells from cultured PBMCs, taken from culture after CMV antigen stimulation. Receptors were obtained from a human donor in good health (CMV status not recorded). Some clones in this sample may be carry-over from other donors' samples. The CDR3 runs from the conserved cysteine through the conserved F or W. A D gene is named only where the DNA matches it firmly. The size field is filled for only some rows; it gives once, few, many or a size class.

>few|TRBJ1-4|TRBV7-6|.
CASSLMENEKLFF
TGTGCCAGCAGCTTAATGGAGAATGAAAAACTGTTTTTT
>.|TRBJ2-7|TRBV7-8|.
CASSLKVDEQYF
TGTGCCAGCAGCTTAAAGGTGGACGAGCAGTACTTC
>few|TRBJ1-6|TRBV25-1|.
CASSPRPLNSPLHF
TGTGCCAGCAGTCCGCGCCCGCTTAATTCACCCCTCCACTTT
>.|TRBJ1-4|TRBV4-1|.
CASSLGTPNEKLFF
TGCGCCAGCAGCCTGGGGACCCCTAATGAAAAACTGTTTTTT
>few|TRBJ1-5|TRBV7-2|.
CASSLAPNRDYGNQPQHF
TGTGCCAGCAGCTTAGCGCCCAATAGGGACTATGGGAATCAGCCCCAGCATTTT
>few|TRBJ2-7|TRBV7-6|.
CASSLETGYEQYF
TGTGCCAGCAGCTTAGAGACGGGATACGAGCAGTACTTC
>.|TRBJ2-7|TRBV6-2/TRBV6-3|.
CASSYIGTLLDSYEQYF
TGTGCCAGCAGTTACATCGGGACACTACTAGATTCTTACGAGCAGTACTTC
>few|TRBJ1-4|TRBV28|TRBD1
CASSLARQGARNEKLFF
TGTGCCAGCAGTTTGGCCCGACAGGGGGCGCGAAATGAAAAACTGTTTTTT
>.|TRBJ1-1|TRBV6-2/TRBV6-3|.
CASLLTAMNTEAFF
TGTGCCAGTCTGCTGACAGCGATGAACACTGAAGCTTTCTTT
>.|TRBJ2-3|TRBV27|.
CASSLFAYLADTQYF
TGTGCCAGCAGTTTATTCGCATACCTCGCAGATACGCAGTATTTT
>few|TRBJ1-5|TRBV6-2/TRBV6-3|TRBD1
CASSAYDRGPNQPQHF
TGTGCCAGCAGTGCATACGACAGGGGGCCTAATCAGCCCCAGCATTTT
>.|TRBJ1-5|TRBV7-6|.
CASSLRQEGQPQHF
TGTGCCAGCAGCTTAAGGCAAGAGGGTCAGCCCCAGCATTTT
>.|TRBJ1-2|TRBV27|.
CARLGADHYGYTF
TGTGCCCGCCTGGGTGCAGATCACTATGGCTACACCTTC
>few|TRBJ1-5|TRBV7-8|.
CASSLGRDFTNQPQHF
TGTGCCAGCAGCTTAGGCCGGGACTTCACCAATCAGCCCCAGCATTTT
>few|TRBJ1-1|TRBV19|.
CASRSPGRGNTEAFF
TGTGCCAGTAGATCCCCGGGCAGAGGGAACACTGAAGCTTTCTTT
>few|TRBJ1-5|TRBV7-8|.
CASTPGTPNQPQHF
TGTGCCAGCACCCCAGGGACGCCCAATCAGCCCCAGCATTTT
>many|TRBJ2-5|TRBV4-1|.
CASSQEGGTDQETQYF
TGCGCCAGCAGCCAAGAAGGGGGGACGGATCAAGAGACCCAGTACTTC
>once|TRBJ2-3|TRBV6-6|TRBD2
CASSYVAGEDTQYF
TGTGCCAGCAGTTACGTAGCGGGGGAAGATACGCAGTATTTT
>.|TRBJ2-2|TRBV7-8|.
CASRVPGDTGELFF
TGTGCCAGCAGGGTCCCGGGGGACACCGGGGAGCTGTTTTTT
>few|TRBJ2-2|TRBV20-1|.
CSARDLLRDKNTGELFF
TGCAGTGCTAGAGATTTATTACGGGACAAGAACACCGGGGAGCTGTTTTTT
>.|TRBJ2-2|TRBV7-2|TRBD2
CASSPGLLANTGELFF
TGTGCCAGCAGCCCGGGACTACTCGCGAACACCGGGGAGCTGTTTTTT
>few|TRBJ1-2|TRBV28|.
CASSPTGVYGYTF
TGTGCCAGCAGTCCGACAGGAGTATATGGCTACACCTTC
>.|TRBJ1-5|TRBV27|TRBD1
CASSLTGHSNQPQHF
TGTGCCAGCAGCCTGACAGGGCATAGCAATCAGCCCCAGCATTTT
>once|TRBJ2-3|TRBV5-1|.
CASSPGGVGTDTQYF
TGCGCCAGCAGCCCAGGGGGGGTTGGGACAGATACGCAGTATTTT
>few|TRBJ2-7|TRBV27|.
CASSPTRGQASSYEQYF
TGTGCCAGCAGTCCAACCCGAGGGCAGGCAAGCTCCTACGAGCAGTACTTC
>.|TRBJ1-1|TRBV2|.
CASPDGRNTEAFF
TGTGCCAGCCCGGACGGAAGGAACACTGAAGCTTTCTTT
>.|TRBJ2-7|TRBV7-2|.
CASSPEGQISAYEQYF
TGTGCCAGCAGCCCCGAGGGACAAATCTCCGCCTACGAGCAGTACTTC
>.|TRBJ1-1|TRBV6-6|.
CASSYSTQTPGRGTEAFF
TGTGCCAGCAGTTACTCGACCCAAACCCCAGGGCGCGGCACTGAAGCTTTCTTT
>.|TRBJ2-1|TRBV4-1|TRBD2
CASSQEAGFHNEQFF
TGCGCCAGCAGCCAAGAAGCGGGGTTCCACAATGAGCAGTTCTTC
>few|TRBJ2-1|TRBV28|.
CASSLIQYSYNEQFF
TGTGCCAGCAGTTTAATCCAGTACTCCTACAATGAGCAGTTCTTC
>.|TRBJ2-2|TRBV5-1|.
CASSLAAWGRTGELFF
TGCGCCAGCAGCTTGGCCGCATGGGGAAGGACCGGGGAGCTGTTTTTT
>.|TRBJ2-5|TRBV12-3/TRBV12-4|.
CASSHFGESETQYF
TGTGCCAGCAGTCATTTTGGGGAATCTGAGACCCAGTACTTC
>many|TRBJ2-2|TRBV6-5|.
CASSYDVGLNTGELFF
TGTGCCAGCAGTTACGATGTGGGCTTGAACACCGGGGAGCTGTTTTTT
>.|TRBJ1-1|TRBV6-5|.
CASDRGGEAFF
TGTGCCAGCGACCGGGGAGGAGAAGCTTTCTTT
>few|TRBJ2-6|TRBV20-1|.
CSALRGANVLTF
TGCAGTGCTCTAAGGGGGGCCAACGTCCTGACTTTC
>few|TRBJ1-1|TRBV7-9|.
CASSYPDGGDTEAFF
TGTGCCAGCAGCTACCCGGACGGCGGGGACACTGAAGCTTTCTTT
>few|TRBJ2-1|TRBV7-2|.
CASRDRGSRDEQFF
TGTGCCAGCAGGGATAGGGGGTCTAGGGATGAGCAGTTCTTC
>few|TRBJ1-1|TRBV6-5|TRBD1
CASSSYGQGGTEAFF
TGTGCCAGCAGTTCCTACGGACAGGGGGGCACTGAAGCTTTCTTT
>few|TRBJ1-1|TRBV7-6|.
CASSLALGGRGEAFF
TGTGCCAGCAGCTTAGCCTTGGGAGGGCGAGGTGAAGCTTTCTTT
>few|TRBJ1-4|TRBV7-9|TRBD1
CASSVTGGTEKLFF
TGTGCCAGCAGCGTGACAGGGGGTACTGAAAAACTGTTTTTT
>few|TRBJ2-6|TRBV27|.
CASSLGPSGANVLTF
TGTGCCAGCAGTTTAGGGCCGTCTGGGGCCAACGTCCTGACTTTC
>few|TRBJ2-3|TRBV11-2|.
CASSAGEDTQYF
TGTGCCAGCAGCGCAGGGGAGGATACGCAGTATTTT
>.|TRBJ2-1|TRBV7-3|.
CASSFGGGYNEQFF
TGTGCCAGCAGCTTCGGGGGCGGCTACAATGAGCAGTTCTTC
>few|TRBJ2-5|TRBV7-3|TRBD1
CASSLTGTGGNGPKETQYF
TGTGCCAGCAGCCTTACCGGGACAGGGGGCAATGGCCCTAAAGAGACCCAGTACTTC
>.|TRBJ1-4|TRBV4-3|.
CASSQDGATSLNEKLFF
TGCGCCAGCAGCCAAGATGGTGCGACTTCACTTAATGAAAAACTGTTTTTT
>.|TRBJ1-1|TRBV27|.
CASSFLNGNTEAFF
TGTGCCAGCAGTTTTTTGAACGGGAACACTGAAGCTTTCTTT
>.|TRBJ2-7|TRBV4-3|TRBD1
CASSPYPGTGYYEQYF
TGCGCCAGCAGCCCGTACCCCGGGACAGGGTACTACGAGCAGTACTTC
>.|TRBJ1-1|TRBV28|.
CASSLLTGNTEAFF
TGTGCCAGCAGTTTGCTCACTGGGAACACTGAAGCTTTCTTT
>few|TRBJ2-2|TRBV25-1|.
CASTPQAGELFF
TGTGCCAGCACACCCCAGGCAGGGGAGCTGTTTTTT
>few|TRBJ1-1|TRBV7-2|.
CASKGGSNTEAFF
TGTGCCAGCAAGGGCGGGTCGAACACTGAAGCTTTCTTT
>.|TRBJ1-2|TRBV6-5|.
CASSYTPGEGYTF
TGTGCCAGCAGTTACACCCCAGGGGAAGGCTACACCTTC
>few|TRBJ2-7|TRBV7-2|.
CASSLVVKGSYEQYF
TGTGCCAGCAGCCTAGTGGTTAAGGGAAGCTACGAGCAGTACTTC
>.|TRBJ2-1|TRBV6-1|TRBD2
CASSGSGLAGGRSSYNEQFF
TGTGCCAGCAGTGGATCCGGTCTAGCGGGGGGCCGAAGCTCCTACAATGAGCAGTTCTTC
>.|TRBJ2-3|TRBV4-2|TRBD1
CASSQATGTGGTDTQYF
TGTGCCAGCAGCCAAGCGACCGGGACAGGGGGCACAGATACGCAGTATTTT
>.|TRBJ2-1|TRBV20-1|.
CSAGRVGHNEQFF
TGCAGTGCTGGTAGGGTAGGCCACAATGAGCAGTTCTTC